Each of the 4 T cell receptor beta chains below was sequenced from the same sample in a study of blood T cell repertoires in COVID-19. Assay used: immunoSEQ multiplex PCR; TCRdb lists only in-frame clones, some missing. The sample consists of about 120,000 clones, around 90% of them appearing once. The sequencing sample was made of peripheral blood. These TCRs come from a woman aged 60-75 years with COVID-19, enrolled during active disease.

The chain has TRBV7-8 and TRBJ2-1; perhaps TRBD2 as D (5 bases). This CDR3 comprises 15 residues. Germline V CDR1 and CDR2: SGHVS, FQNEAQ. Trimming took 1 base from V and 3 from J, leaving 10 bases between them. The chain's CDR3 is CASSLDGSYYNEQFF. CDR3 nucleotide sequence: TGTGCCAGCAGCTTAGATGGGAGCTACTACAATGAGCAGTTCTTC.

This clone is a singleton in its sample. CDR3 coding DNA: TGTGCCATCAGTGACCCAGCAAGGGGCGCGTCCTATAATTCACCCCTCCACTTT. This translates into CAISDPARGASYNSPLHF. The chain couples TRBV10-3 to TRBJ1-6; possibly TRBD1 for D (5 bases). CDR1 is ENHRY and CDR2 is SYGVKD in the germline V gene. This CDR3 comprises 18 residues. V lost 3 bases and J 1 base, leaving 16 bases between the germline ends.

As concerns this clone: The same CDR3 is also encoded by other DNA sequences in this sample. The chain recombines TRBV12-3 or TRBV12-4 with TRBJ1-2, with D unresolved. V was shortened by 0 bases and J by 5 bases, with 7 bases between the two germline ends. The CDR3 runs to 13 residues. CDR3 protein: CASSLAEGYGYTF. The CDR3, as DNA: TGTGCCAGCAGTTTAGCGGAGGGATATGGCTACACCTTC.

CDR3 amino acids: CAISGTENKNTEAFF. The CDR3 region has the DNA TGTGCCATCAGCGGTACCGAGAATAAGAACACTGAAGCTTTCTTT. This rearrangement joins TRBV10-3 to TRBJ1-1, with no clear D. The CDR3 spans 15 residues. V was pared by 6 bases and J by 1 base, with 15 bases between. Germline assignment: CDR1 ENHRY and CDR2 SYGVKD.